The clone carrying this TCR beta chain was seen more than once but under ten times. This specimen belongs to a study of molecular identifiers for immune sequencing clone quantification. TCRdb analysed the PCR reads with MiXCR anew, one entry per CDR3 protein. The sample lists approximately 680,000 distinct CDR3 sequences, about 25% occurring once. There are 10 residues in the CDR3. CDR1 and CDR2 (germline): KGHDR, SFDVKD. V shed 7 bases and J shed 9 bases, with 8 bases lying between them. This TCR was sampled from a human donor in good health. Some libraries in this study had Jurkat cell RNA spiked in. The genes are TRBV24-1 and TRBJ2-5, with D possibly TRBD2 on 5 matching bases. Sequencing input: naive CD8+ T cells from blood, with Jurkat cell RNA spiked in. Subset here: FACS-sorted CD8+CD4-CCR7+CD45RA+ naive T cells. In DNA, the CDR3 is TGTGCCACCAGAGCGGCCCCCCAGTACTTC. Translated, it gives CATRAAPQYF.